These 27 T cell receptor beta chains came from one sample sequenced in a study of response to subunit inactivated influenza vaccine. From the RT-PCR reads, TCRdb called clonotypes with MiXCR, one entry per CDR3 protein. The sample includes more than 400,000 distinct CDR3 sequences, over 9.5% of them seen just once. Sequencing used PBMCs from blood, obtained 45 days after vaccination. Receptors were obtained from a man aged 45-65 years who received an inactivated influenza vaccine.

This clonotype was seen only a few times. The J gene is TRBJ2-5, the V gene TRBV20-1; possible D gene TRBD2, 6 bases. V dropped 0 bases and J dropped 4 bases, with 15 bases sitting between them. Germline CDR1 DFQATT, CDR2 SNEGSKA (reference sequence). This CDR3 is 15 amino acids long. CDR3 residues: CSARDPRRDRETQYF. In DNA, the CDR3 is TGCAGTGCTAGAGATCCCCGGCGGGATCGAGAGACCCAGTACTTC.

This clonotype showed up many times. This chain connects TRBV6-1 to TRBJ2-7; D may correspond to TRBD1 or TRBD2 (6 bases each). CDR3 length equals 15 residues. V was cut by 5 bases and J by 3 bases, with 17 bases left in between. Per the germline V gene, CDR1 is MNHNS and CDR2 is SASEGT. This CDR3 reads CASSPTPGGFYEQYF. The DNA of the CDR3 is TGTGCCAGCAGTCCTACCCCCGGGGGCTTCTACGAGCAGTACTTC.

The gene calls are TRBV15 and TRBJ2-7; D may be TRBD2 (5 bases). This CDR3 is 14 amino acids long. V shed 0 bases and J shed 1 base, with 7 bases lying between them. CDR1 is LNHNV, CDR2 YYDKDF, per germline (reference sequence). The chain's CDR3 is CATSRDQRSYEQYF. Here the CDR3 DNA reads TGTGCCACCAGCAGAGATCAGCGGTCCTACGAGCAGTACTTC.

This chain joins TRBV11-2 and TRBJ1-2; perhaps TRBD1 as D (5 bases). Germline-derived CDR1 and CDR2 are SGHAT and FQNNGV. V lost 2 bases and J lost 6, with 22 bases in between. The CDR3 totals 17 residues. The CDR3 DNA follows: TGTGCCAGCAGCTTAATCTACGGCAGGGCGCGATGGCATGGCTACACCTTC. As protein: CASSLIYGRARWHGYTF.

The chain carries TRBV10-3 and TRBJ2-7, with 8 bases that match TRBD1. The V gene end was trimmed by 4 bases and the J gene end by 2 bases; junction bases not matched to a gene: 4. The CDR3 covers 14 residues. Germline lookup yields CDR1 ENHRY and CDR2 SYGVKD. The CDR3 loop reads CAISVGQGTYEQYF. CDR3 bases: TGTGCCATCAGTGTTGGACAGGGTACCTACGAGCAGTACTTC.

V gene TRBV28 combines with J gene TRBJ2-3, with D unclear. The germline gives CDR1 MDHEN, CDR2 SYDVKM. There are 18 residues in the CDR3. V shed 5 bases and J shed 5 bases, with 26 bases lying between them. Here the CDR3 reads CASSTKKAGHEMKDTQYF. CDR3 in DNA: TGTGCCAGCAGTACGAAAAAGGCAGGCCACGAGATGAAAGATACGCAGTATTTT.

The rearrangement uses TRBV7-2 and TRBJ2-1, with 9 bases that match TRBD2. This CDR3 is built from 17 residues. With 2 bases clipped from V and 1 base from J, the junction kept 6 bases outside the gene matches. The germline V gene has CDR1 SGHTA and CDR2 FQGNSA. The CDR3 is CASSLRGGRGSYNEQFF. The CDR3 region has the DNA TGTGCCAGCAGCTTAAGGGGCGGGAGGGGTTCCTACAATGAGCAGTTCTTC. The variable domain in full, with the rest retrieved from reference TRBV7-2 and TRBJ2-1, is GAGVSQSPSNKVTEKGKDVELRCDPISGHTALYWYRQSLGQGLEFLIYFQGNSAPDKSGLPSDRFSAERTGGSVSTLTIQRTQQEDSAVYLCASSLRGGRGSYNEQFFGPGTRLTVL.

This clonotype occurred many times. This rearrangement joins TRBV29-1 to TRBJ1-2; unclear D gene. Trimming took 6 bases from V and 7 from J, leaving 15 bases between them. In germline, CDR1 is SQVTM, CDR2 ANQGSEA. The CDR3 sequence is 12 residues long. In nucleotides, the CDR3 is TGCAGCGTCCACACTGGGGTCCGTGGCTACACCTTC. Protein: CSVHTGVRGYTF.

There are a few counts of this clonotype. The genes are TRBV5-5 and TRBJ2-5; 8 bases fit TRBD2. Germline V gene sequence: CDR1 SGHKS, CDR2 YYEKEE (reference sequence). This CDR3 has 14 amino acids. V was clipped by 4 bases and J by 3 bases; unmatched bases: 5. This chain's CDR3 is CASSVAGSKETQYF. The CDR3 DNA is TGTGCCAGCAGCGTAGCGGGGTCAAAAGAGACCCAGTACTTC.

J is TRBJ2-2 and V is TRBV6-4, with D tentatively TRBD2 (5 bases). Germline V lookup: CDR1 MRHNA, CDR2 SNTAGT. The CDR3 runs to 16 residues. CDR3 amino acids: CPLPPEEADYTGELFF. The CDR3 nucleotides are TGTCCCCTACCCCCGGAAGAAGCGGACTACACCGGGGAGCTGTTTTTT.

This clonotype has just a few counts. The genes are TRBV4-3 and TRBJ1-4, with a tentative D call TRBD1 (6 bases). Germline V gives CDR1 LGHNA, CDR2 YSLEER. The V gene lost 3 bases and the J gene lost 5 bases, with 13 bases spanning the gap. The CDR3 has 15 residues. CDR3 in DNA: TGCGCCAGCAGCCAGCGGACAGCCGTAAATGAAAAACTGTTTTTT. Translating it yields CASSQRTAVNEKLFF.

This clonotype has a count of ten or more. The J gene is TRBJ2-2, the V gene TRBV12-3 or TRBV12-4; 8 positions agree with TRBD2. The V and J ends lost 6 bases and 7 bases, in that order; junction bases with no gene match: 7. This CDR3 spans 14 amino acids. Written as DNA, the CDR3 is TGTGCCAGCAGGCCGGGACTAGTATTCGGGGAGCTGTTTTTT. Translating it yields CASRPGLVFGELFF.

The genes are TRBV7-3 and TRBJ2-7, with D maybe TRBD2 (7 bases). The CDR3 runs 13 residues. Trimming took 3 bases from V and 7 from J, leaving 13 bases between them. Germline V gives CDR1 SGHTA, CDR2 FQGTGA. In DNA, the CDR3 is TGTGCCAGCAGCTTGGGGGGGGCGGAGGAGCAGTACTTC. Amino acid sequence: CASSLGGAEEQYF.

This clonotype showed up just a few times. V usage is TRBV28 and J usage is TRBJ2-7; 8 nucleotides match TRBD1. The CDR3 runs to 14 residues. Germline V lookup: CDR1 MDHEN, CDR2 SYDVKM. The V segment lost 2 bases and the J segment 6 bases; nucleotides outside the gene matches: 6. CDR3: CASSLRQGAFEQYF. As DNA, the CDR3 is TGTGCCAGCAGTTTAAGGCAGGGGGCGTTCGAGCAGTACTTC.

Many counts were recorded for this clonotype. V usage is TRBV12-3 or TRBV12-4 and J usage is TRBJ2-7; D not resolved. The CDR3 sequence is 12 residues long. Trimming cost V 5 bases and J 6 bases, with 11 bases left between them. CDR3 coding DNA: TGTGCCAGCAGTCCCAATAGGGTCGAGCAGTACTTC. This translates into CASSPNRVEQYF.

Comments on this clonotype: Compared with germline, one end of the junction differs, possibly owing to a read error. The V and J genes are TRBV7-2 and TRBJ2-7, with D possibly matching TRBD2 (6 bases). The CDR3 covers 14 residues. The germline gives CDR1 SGHTA, CDR2 FQGNSA. The CDR3 DNA follows: TGTGCCAGCAGCACGGGACTTAAATCCTCCGAGCAGTACTTC. Translating it yields CASSTGLKSSEQYF.

In the case of this clonotype: A read error is possible here, since a much larger clone lies one base away. The rearrangement uses TRBV7-9 and TRBJ2-7, with 9 bases aligning to TRBD1. TRBJ2-1 matches the DNA end more closely, so the J call is doubtful. CDR1 SEHNR and CDR2 FQNEAQ come from the germline V gene (reference sequence). This CDR3 is built from 15 residues. CDR3 residues: CASSLAGQGTYEQFF. The CDR3 DNA reads as TGTGCCAGCAGCTTAGCGGGACAGGGAACATACGAGCAGTTCTTC.

This chain links TRBV20-1 with TRBJ2-1, with no clear D. The CDR3 sequence is 15 residues long. Germline V CDR1 and CDR2: DFQATT, SNEGSKA (reference sequence). Trimming cost V 0 bases and J 2 bases, with 11 bases left between them. In DNA form, the CDR3 reads TGCAGTGCTAGAGATGTAGGGAACGCCTACAATGAGCAGTTCTTC. Its protein is CSARDVGNAYNEQFF.

In its sample, this clonotype was seen many times. The V and J genes are TRBV4-2 and TRBJ2-3, with 9 bases identical to TRBD2. CDR1 is LGHNA and CDR2 is YNFKEQ in the germline V gene. The CDR3 covers 16 residues. Trimming took 4 bases from V and 1 from J; bases not matched to a gene: 6. CDR3 residues: CASSLTIAGGTDTQYF. CDR3 nucleotides: TGTGCCAGCAGCCTTACCATAGCGGGAGGCACAGATACGCAGTATTTT.

The chain couples TRBV12-3 or TRBV12-4 to TRBJ2-5, with a possible D match to TRBD1 (5 bases). Trimming pared 1 base from V and 5 bases from J, leaving 14 bases between. There are 15 residues in the CDR3. In DNA, the CDR3 is TGTGCCAGCAGTTTAGGTGGGGCAGGGATGGAGACCCAGTACTTC. This sequence encodes CASSLGGAGMETQYF.

The chain uses TRBV7-9 and TRBJ2-7, with 8 positions matching TRBD1. This CDR3 comprises 15 residues. CDR1 SEHNR and CDR2 FQNEAQ come from the germline V gene (reference sequence). V trimming: 4 bases; J trimming: 5 bases; junction bases outside the gene matches: 10. In DNA, the CDR3 is TGTGCCAGCAGCTCTTATCAGGGGGCTTTCCACGAGCAGTACTTC. Its protein is CASSSYQGAFHEQYF. Full variable domain (remainder filled in from reference TRBV7-9 and TRBJ2-7): DTGVSQNPRHKITKRGQNVTFRCDPISEHNRLYWYRQTLGQGPEFLTYFQNEAQLEKSRLLSDRFSAERPKGSFSTLEIQRTEQGDSAMYLCASSSYQGAFHEQYFGPGTRLTVT.

The table lists this clonotype with a few counts. V gene TRBV20-1 combines with J gene TRBJ1-1, with no clear D. Germline V CDR1 and CDR2: DFQATT, SNEGSKA (reference sequence). The CDR3 is 15 amino acids. Deletions cut 5 bases from V and 3 bases from J, with 19 bases between. Here the CDR3 reads CSAGGWELGDTEAFF. DNA of the CDR3: TGCAGTGCTGGTGGGTGGGAGCTCGGTGACACTGAAGCTTTCTTT.

The sample holds a few counts of this clonotype. CDR3 DNA sequence: TGTGCCAGCAGTGAGGACGGGCCTTGGACCCAGTACTTC. Translating gives CASSEDGPWTQYF. V gene TRBV2 combines with J gene TRBJ2-5; D ambiguous. The CDR3 spans 13 residues. Germline CDR1 is SNHLY and CDR2 is FYNNEI. V was pared by 3 bases and J by 7 bases, with 12 bases between. Full variable domain (outside the CDR3, taken from reference TRBV2 and TRBJ2-5): EPEVTQTPSHQVTQMGQEVILRCVPISNHLYFYWYRQILGQKVEFLVSFYNNEISEKSEIFDDQFSVERPDGSNFTLKIRSTKLEDSAMYFCASSEDGPWTQYFGPGTRLLVL.

This clonotype was counted only a few times. The chain is built from TRBV7-9 and TRBJ2-7; 7 nucleotides match TRBD2. The CDR3 runs 14 residues. J gave up 5 bases and V 5 bases, and 9 bases lay outside the gene matches. CDR1 and CDR2 (germline): SEHNR, FQNEAQ (reference sequence). This chain's CDR3 is CASSPRGEGHEQYF. The CDR3 DNA reads TGTGCCAGCAGCCCCCGGGGGGAGGGCCACGAGCAGTACTTC. Using reference TRBV7-9 and TRBJ2-7 for the parts outside the CDR3, the full variable domain is DTGVSQNPRHKITKRGQNVTFRCDPISEHNRLYWYRQTLGQGPEFLTYFQNEAQLEKSRLLSDRFSAERPKGSFSTLEIQRTEQGDSAMYLCASSPRGEGHEQYFGPGTRLTVT.

This clonotype was counted many times. This sequence joins TRBV25-1 and TRBJ2-2, with TRBD1 matching 10 bases. With V trimmed by 1 base and J by 7 bases, 3 bases remained unmatched. This CDR3 spans 15 amino acids. Germline CDR1 MGHDK, CDR2 SYGVNS. CDR3 in amino acids: CASSEWGQGHGELFF. The CDR3 DNA follows: TGTGCCAGCAGTGAATGGGGACAGGGGCACGGGGAGCTGTTTTTT.

This clonotype has only a few counts. This chain connects TRBV28 to TRBJ2-3; D call uncertain. The V gene's germline CDR1 is MDHEN and CDR2 SYDVKM. CDR3 length equals 12 residues. V was shortened by 6 bases and J by 8 bases, with 12 bases between the two germline ends. The CDR3 bases are TGTGCCAGCAGGTCCCACCTGGGTACGCAGTATTTT. This gives the protein CASRSHLGTQYF.

The genes are TRBV4-1 and TRBJ2-2; D is perhaps TRBD2 (5 bases). The germline V gene has CDR1 MGHRA and CDR2 YSYEKL. CDR3 length: 14 amino acids. V was shortened by 3 bases and J by 7 bases, with 12 bases between the two germline ends. CDR3 residues: CASSHPLGLGELFF. CDR3 coding DNA: TGCGCCAGCAGCCACCCATTAGGACTCGGGGAGCTGTTTTTT.